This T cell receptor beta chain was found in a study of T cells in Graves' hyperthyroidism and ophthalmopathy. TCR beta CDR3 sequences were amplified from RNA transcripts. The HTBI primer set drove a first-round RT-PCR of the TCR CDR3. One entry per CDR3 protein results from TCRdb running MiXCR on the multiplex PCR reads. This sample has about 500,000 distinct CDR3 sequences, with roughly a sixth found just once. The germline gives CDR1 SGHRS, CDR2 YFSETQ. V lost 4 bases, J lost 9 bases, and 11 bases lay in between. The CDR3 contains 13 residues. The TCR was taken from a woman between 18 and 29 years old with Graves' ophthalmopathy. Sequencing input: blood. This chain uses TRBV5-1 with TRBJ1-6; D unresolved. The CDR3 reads CASSPEGTSPLHF. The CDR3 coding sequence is TGCGCCAGCAGCCCCGAGGGAACTTCACCCCTCCACTTT.